The present TCR beta chain was sequenced within a study of T cells in localized non-small cell lung cancer. Trimming took 0 bases from V and 5 from J; bases not matched to a gene: 11. Germline values: CDR1 SGHRS, CDR2 YFSETQ. The CDR3 sequence is 16 residues long. As regards this clone: Its matching antigen is unknown.

Clones were read by immunoSEQ multiplex PCR, and TCRdb kept only the in-frame ones, dropping some. The sample holds about 46,000 clones, under 90% seen once. Study-wide points: As only one tumor region underwent sequencing, heterogeneity remains possible. In adjacent lung, a median about 50 of the top 100 tumor clones were found.

The receptor was isolated from a man aged 35 to 70 with stage III lung adenocarcinoma. This chain links TRBV5-1 with TRBJ2-7, with 7 bases identical to TRBD2. Source: peripheral blood mononuclear cells, taken before any cancer treatment. The chain's CDR3 is CASSLEGAGNLNEQYF. In DNA form, the CDR3 reads TGCGCCAGCAGCTTGGAGGGAGCGGGGAATCTGAACGAGCAGTACTTC.